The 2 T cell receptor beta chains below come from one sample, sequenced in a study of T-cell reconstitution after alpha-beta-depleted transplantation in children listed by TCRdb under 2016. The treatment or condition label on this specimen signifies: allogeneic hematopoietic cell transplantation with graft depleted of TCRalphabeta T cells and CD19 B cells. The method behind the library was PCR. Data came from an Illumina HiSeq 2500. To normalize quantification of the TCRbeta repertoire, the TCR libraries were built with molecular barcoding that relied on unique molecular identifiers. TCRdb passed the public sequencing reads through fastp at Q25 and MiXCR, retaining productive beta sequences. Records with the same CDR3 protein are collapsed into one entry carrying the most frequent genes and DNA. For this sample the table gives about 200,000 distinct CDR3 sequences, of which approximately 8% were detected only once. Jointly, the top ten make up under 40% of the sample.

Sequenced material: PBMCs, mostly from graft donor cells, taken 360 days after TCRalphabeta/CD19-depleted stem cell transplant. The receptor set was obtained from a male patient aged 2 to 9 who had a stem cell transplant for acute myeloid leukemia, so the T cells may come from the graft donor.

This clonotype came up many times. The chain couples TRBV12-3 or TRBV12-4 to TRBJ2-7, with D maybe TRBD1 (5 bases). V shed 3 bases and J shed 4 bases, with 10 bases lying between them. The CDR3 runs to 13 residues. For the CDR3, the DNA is TGTGCCAGCAGTTTTGACAGTCTTTACGAGCAGTACGTC. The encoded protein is CASSFDSLYEQYV.

The CDR3 is CASSLLLRGTEAFF. The DNA for the CDR3 is TGTGCCAGCAGCTTGTTATTAAGGGGGACTGAAGCTTTCTTT. The chain is built from TRBV5-6 and TRBJ1-1, with a possible D match to TRBD1 (6 bases). Trimming removed 1 base from V and 5 bases from J, with 12 bases in between. The germline CDR1 and CDR2 sequences are SGHDT and YYEEEE. The CDR3 contains 14 residues.